Described below is a single T cell receptor beta chain sequence and its context. Assay used: immunoSEQ multiplex PCR; TCRdb lists only in-frame clones, some missing. The sample shows about 350,000 clones, roughly 90% of them seen only once. Study members were between about 18 and 89 years old and lived in around 24 US regions. The entry originates in a study of blood T cell repertoires in COVID-19. On the study more broadly: Acute and convalescent COVID-19 samples came from the United States, Italy and Spain. Sources were T cells, B-cell-depleted T cells, or PBMCs; the material itself was cDNA or gDNA.

Trimming removed 3 bases from V and 10 bases from J, with 19 bases in between. The CDR3 runs 14 residues. CDR1 and CDR2 from the germline V gene are SGDLS and YYNGEE. V is TRBV9 and J is TRBJ1-1; D is unclear. The source material was PBMCs or T cells enriched from blood (not recorded which). This TCR derives from a woman younger than 45 who had recovered from COVID-19. Here the CDR3 reads CASSGEDTKGGAFF. The CDR3 DNA sequence: TGTGCCAGCAGCGGAGAAGACACAAAAGGAGGAGCTTTCTTT. Full variable domain (remainder filled in from reference TRBV9 and TRBJ1-1): DSGVTQTPKHLITATGQRVTLRCSPRSGDLSVYWYQQSLDQGLQFLIQYYNGEERAKGNILERFSAQQFPDLHSELNLSSLELGDSALYFCASSGEDTKGGAFFGQGTRLTVV.